The TCR beta chain under discussion was sequenced for a study of OX40 agonist ivuxolimab in advanced cancers. In the study overall: Dose-escalation subjects each had hepatocellular carcinoma, melanoma, renal cell or head and neck cancer. The study, taken as a whole, reports: Compared with CD4+, CD8+ T cells on average had more expanded clones. Which antigen the expanded peripheral T cells recognized is unknown.

About this clone: The target antigen is unknown.

The data were produced by immunoSEQ multiplex PCR, yet TCRdb's version contains in-frame clones alone and is incomplete. The sample has fewer than 70,000 clones; around 90% are singletons. CDR1 MNHEY and CDR2 SMNVEV come from the germline V gene (reference sequence). This CDR3 comprises 15 residues. V shed 6 bases and J shed 2 bases, with 17 bases lying between them. Sequencing was performed on CD4+ or CD8+ T cells sorted from blood, taken in a trial of the OX40 agonist ivuxolimab. The receptor's source is an adult with an advanced solid tumor such as melanoma, head and neck, liver or kidney cancer. This chain joins TRBV27 and TRBJ2-7, with a weak D call TRBD2 (5 bases). As DNA, the CDR3 is TGTGCCAGCAGCCAATATCCTAGCTTTCCCTACGAGCAGTACTTC. Its protein is CASSQYPSFPYEQYF.